The clone carrying this T cell receptor beta chain was observed once. The sample belongs to a study of CD8+CD57+ T cells in acquired aplastic anemia. According to the study, genomic DNA was the template for TCR beta VDJ and CDR3 profiling. TCRdb recomputed calls from the reads with MiXCR, one row per CDR3 protein. This table has around 150,000 distinct CDR3 sequences, around 52% appearing once. Before being chosen for sequencing, patients had shown CD8+CD57+ cell expansion by flow cytometry. The CDR3 covers 14 residues. Per germline, CDR1 DFQATT and CDR2 SNEGSKA (reference sequence). With 1 base removed from V and 4 bases from J, the gap between germline ends came to 14 bases.

The V call is TRBV20-1, the J call TRBJ2-7; maybe TRBD2 (6 bases). The sample was sorted CD4+, CD8+, or CD8+CD57+ T cells (not recorded which) from PBMCs. This clonotype originated in a human donor with aplastic anemia. The CDR3 region has the DNA TGCAGTGCTAGAGGACGCGGGATAGGATACGAGCAGTACTTC. Translation gives CSARGRGIGYEQYF.